A selection of T cell receptor beta chains follows, all from one sample in a study of T cells after posttransplantation cyclophosphamide. Produced via immunoSEQ multiplex PCR; TCRdb's table is partial and in-frame only. The sample carries tens of thousands of clones, just under 80% recorded once. Sample: CD4+ T cells sorted from blood, taken roughly 2,000 days after a stem cell transplant with posttransplant cyclophosphamide. The receptor set was obtained from a female patient in her thirties or forties who received an allogeneic stem cell transplant from a related donor, was CMV-positive, and had no GVHD. The graft donor may account for some of the T cells. The CDR3 runs from the conserved cysteine through the conserved F or W. The order of the fields is CDR3 length, clone size, D gene, V gene, J gene, CDR3 DNA, CDR3 protein. The D gene is left open where the match is weak. Expanded clones get a size class; other rows say once, few or many, or leave the size out.

16	NA	NA	TRBV7-8	TRBJ2-3	TGTGCCAGCAGCTTAGAAGCCCGACAATGGGGCGATACGCAGTATTTT	CASSLEARQWGDTQYF
14	NA	NA	TRBV2	TRBJ1-1	TGTGCCAGCAATTTAAAATCCAGGAACACTGAAGCTTTCTTT	CASNLKSRNTEAFF
15	NA	NA	TRBV4-3	TRBJ2-2	TGCGCCAGCAGCCGTCAAGAAGCGGGCACCGGGGAGCTGTTTTTT	CASSRQEAGTGELFF
15	few	NA	TRBV5-5	TRBJ1-5	TGTGCCAGCAGCTTGACAGGGCATTTAGATCAGCCCCAGCATTTT	CASSLTGHLDQPQHF
10	NA	NA	TRBV20-1	TRBJ1-4	TGCAGTGCTTGGAGGGAAAAACTGTTTTTT	CSAWREKLFF
15	NA	TRBD1	TRBV7-2	TRBJ2-1	TGTGCCAGCAGCTACCGGGACAGGATCCACAATGAGCAGTTCTTC	CASSYRDRIHNEQFF
14	NA	NA	TRBV5-1	TRBJ2-2	TGCGCCAGCAGCTTGGCCGGGGGTGCCGGGGAGCTGTTTTTT	CASSLAGGAGELFF
12	NA	NA	TRBV10-3	TRBJ1-1	TGTGCCGTTGGCCAGTTGAACACTGAAGCTTTCTTT	CAVGQLNTEAFF
13	few	NA	TRBV5-1	TRBJ1-2	TGCGCCAGCAGCACTACAGGGATGAATGGCTACACCTTC	CASSTTGMNGYTF
14	NA	NA	TRBV10-1	TRBJ2-1	TGCGCCAGCAGTGAGTATAAGGGGGTTCGAGAGCAGTTCTTC	CASSEYKGVREQFF
14	once	TRBD2	TRBV18	TRBJ2-7	TGTGCCAGCTCACCGGAACTAGCGGACTACGAGCAGTACTTC	CASSPELADYEQYF
14	NA	TRBD1	TRBV25-1	TRBJ1-6	TGTGCCAGCAGTTGGGGACAGGGCAATTCACCCCTCCACTTT	CASSWGQGNSPLHF